The rows below give T cell receptor beta chains drawn from one sample of a study of blood T cell repertoires in COVID-19. Profiled with immunoSEQ multiplex PCR; TCRdb holds only in-frame clones, not every one. Among roughly 380,000 clones listed, 89% were seen once. Sequenced: peripheral blood. These receptors came from a woman between 40 and 50 years old with COVID-19, enrolled during active disease. Both conserved end residues are trimmed from each CDR3. For some rows the clone size is stated as once, few or many, or as a class when expanded; others skip it.

CDR3 protein,V gene,clone size,J gene
AWRNRGRTDTQY,TRBV30,-,TRBJ2-3
ASSATTEAEAF,TRBV18,-,TRBJ1-1
ASSSGQLKNYGYT,TRBV19,-,TRBJ1-2
ASSYNRDTEAF,TRBV6-5,-,TRBJ1-1
ASSATGERNYGYT,TRBV5-4,-,TRBJ1-2
SVEGTTDNYGYT,TRBV29-1,-,TRBJ1-2
ASRSNQGPDSGANVLT,TRBV7-9,once,TRBJ2-6
ASSLDRVPSVAGYT,TRBV5-4,-,TRBJ1-2
ASRPGTSPGEQF,TRBV6-4,-,TRBJ2-1
AWSLGRSNQPQH,TRBV30,-,TRBJ1-5
ASSSPPPMYGYT,TRBV28,-,TRBJ1-2
ATSFRVNSPLH,TRBV27,-,TRBJ1-6
ASSMTANTEAF,TRBV19,-,TRBJ1-1
ASSSQGPSPYEQY,TRBV5-4,-,TRBJ2-7
ASSLTREGSPLH,TRBV7-6,-,TRBJ1-6
ASSRQGLNIQY,TRBV6-2/TRBV6-3,-,TRBJ2-4
ASRVGVNYGYT,TRBV28,-,TRBJ1-2
ASSLFDRGVSPLH,TRBV11-2,-,TRBJ1-6
ATSSGSLVGQPQH,TRBV15,-,TRBJ1-5
ASSLAAGVNEQF,TRBV5-1,-,TRBJ2-1
ASSKDRPYEQY,TRBV6-5,-,TRBJ2-7
AWSPPAYEQY,TRBV30,-,TRBJ2-7
ASSIWTGGYGNQPQH,TRBV19,-,TRBJ1-5
AWRTVNSPLH,TRBV30,-,TRBJ1-6
ASSLGTASTDTQY,TRBV7-6,few,TRBJ2-3
AIGQGPEAF,TRBV10-3,-,TRBJ1-1